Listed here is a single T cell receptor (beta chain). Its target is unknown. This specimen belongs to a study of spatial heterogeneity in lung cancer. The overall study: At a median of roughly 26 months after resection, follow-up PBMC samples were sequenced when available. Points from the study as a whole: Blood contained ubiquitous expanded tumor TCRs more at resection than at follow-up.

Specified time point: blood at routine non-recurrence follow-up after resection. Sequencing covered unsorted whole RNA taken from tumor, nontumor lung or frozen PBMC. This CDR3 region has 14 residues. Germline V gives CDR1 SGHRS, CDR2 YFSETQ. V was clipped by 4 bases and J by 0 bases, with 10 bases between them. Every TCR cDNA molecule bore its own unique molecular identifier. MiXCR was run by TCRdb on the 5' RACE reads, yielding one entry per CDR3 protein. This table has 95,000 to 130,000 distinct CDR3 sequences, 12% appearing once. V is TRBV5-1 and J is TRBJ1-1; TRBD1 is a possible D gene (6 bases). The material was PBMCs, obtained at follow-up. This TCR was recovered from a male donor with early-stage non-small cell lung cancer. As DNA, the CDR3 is TGCGCCAGCAGCACCACAGGGATGAACACTGAAGCTTTCTTT. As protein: CASSTTGMNTEAFF.